Following are 2 T cell receptor beta chains from one sample sequenced in a study of control samples from healthy donors and cancer patients. Here immunoSEQ multiplex PCR was the method, and the copy in TCRdb shows in-frame clones only, minus some. The table shows over 25,000 clones, with around 90% occurring only once. Sequencing was performed on formalin-fixed, paraffin-embedded tissue. The origin of the receptors is a female donor with melanoma.

V gene TRBV7-2 combines with J gene TRBJ2-7, with 8 bases lining up with TRBD2. With V trimmed by 1 base and J by 6 bases, 5 bases remained unmatched. Germline V gene sequence: CDR1 SGHTA, CDR2 FQGNSA. CDR3 size: 14 residues. The CDR3 DNA is TGTGCCAGCAGCTTAGTAGCGGGATCGGTCGAGCAGTACTTC. Protein product: CASSLVAGSVEQYF.

This chain uses TRBV13 with TRBJ2-7; D may be TRBD1 (6 bases). Trimming took off 3 bases at V and 2 bases at J, with 23 bases between the two ends. Germline V lookup: CDR1 PRHDT, CDR2 FYEKMQ (reference sequence). The CDR3 extends over 18 amino acids. The CDR3 here is CASSFLRGPGTKAYEQYF. CDR3 coding DNA: TGTGCCAGCAGCTTCCTAAGGGGACCCGGGACAAAAGCCTACGAGCAGTACTTC.